This T cell receptor beta chain was found in a study of shared T cell receptors in the human thymus. Clones were sequenced by immunoSEQ multiplex PCR, and TCRdb holds only the in-frame ones, with some missing. The repertoire has more than 300,000 clones, 95% of them found once; the top ten carry 0.02%. The length of the CDR3 is 19 residues. The V gene lost 5 bases and the J gene lost 0 bases, with 25 bases spanning the gap. Germline CDR1 and CDR2: SGHTA and FQGTGA. The TCR was taken from a human donor. This sequence joins TRBV7-3 and TRBJ2-5; maybe TRBD2 (6 bases). Sequenced: thymocytes. In DNA form, the CDR3 reads TGTGCCAGCAGCCCAAGGGCCCGTGGGCTAGCGAGCTACCAAGAGACCCAGTACTTC. As protein: CASSPRARGLASYQETQYF.